This T cell receptor (beta chain) was sequenced for a study of vaccination and CD4 T cells after COVID-19. The wider study: Both day-14 and day-161-to-241 post-vaccine samples exist for a few convalescent patients. SARS-CoV-2, HCoV-NL63, HCoV-OC43 and HCoV-229E supplied the overlapping spike peptides used to stimulate cells.

The time point is: late sampling 161 to 241 days after vaccination in a few convalescent patients. Documented treatment: roughly ten-day PBMC culture with coronavirus spike peptide pools or control peptides (ViraFEST assay). TCRs were sequenced by ViraFEST after antigen-specific T cells had been expanded with peptide pools. J was trimmed by 7 bases and V by 7 bases; bases with no gene match: 15. The CDR3 totals 15 residues. CDR1 SEHNR and CDR2 FQNEAQ come from the germline V gene (reference sequence). The Oncomine TCR Beta short-read assay sequenced DNA from cultured CD4+ T cells. The template was genomic DNA from cultured CD4+ T cells. Using its own MiXCR run on the PCR reads, TCRdb lists one record per CDR3 protein. The data contain tens of thousands of distinct CDR3 sequences, 30% to 35% of them singletons. As to this clonotype: As yet, its antigen is unknown.

The rearrangement links TRBV7-9 to TRBJ1-2; 7 nucleotides align to TRBD1. The sequence derives from a human donor who had recovered from COVID-19. The sample was CD4+ T cells from blood, cultured in vitro, taken about 7 months after SARS-CoV-2 vaccination. CDR3 loop: CASTFADRAEGGYTF. The CDR3 nucleotides read TGTGCCAGCACCTTCGCAGACAGGGCGGAGGGTGGCTACACCTTC.